These 19 T cell receptor beta chains were sequenced from one sample in a study of blood T cell repertoires in COVID-19. TCRdb's copy holds only in-frame clones and misses some; the assay was immunoSEQ multiplex PCR. The sample carries over 250,000 clones, about 87% recorded once. Sequencing was performed on PBMCs or T cells enriched from blood (not recorded which). These receptors all come from a young woman who had recovered from COVID-19.

The V gene is TRBV7-8, the J gene TRBJ1-5; unclear D gene. The CDR3 spans 16 residues. Germline V CDR1 and CDR2: SGHVS, FQNEAQ. The V end lost 5 bases, the J end lost 0 bases, and 14 bases lay between the germline ends. CDR3 amino acids: CASSRLRINSNQPQHF. CDR3 DNA sequence: TGTGCCAGCAGCCGACTAAGAATAAATAGCAATCAGCCCCAGCATTTT.

The chain recombines TRBV11-2 with TRBJ2-7, with D hard to call. There are 14 residues in the CDR3. Deletions cut 5 bases from V and 3 bases from J, with 14 bases between. Per the germline V gene, CDR1 is SGHAT and CDR2 is FQNNGV. In DNA, the CDR3 is TGTGCCAGCAGCCTTTGGCTAGTACGCTACGAGCAGTACTTC. This translates into CASSLWLVRYEQYF.

The J gene is TRBJ1-2, the V gene TRBV28, with TRBD1 matching 10 bases. The CDR3 is 13 residues long. CDR1 and CDR2 (germline): MDHEN, SYDVKM. The junction had 6 bases not matched to a gene; V was cut back by 6 bases and J by 8 bases. The CDR3: CASRTGGSGGYTF. DNA for the CDR3: TGTGCCAGCAGGACAGGGGGCTCGGGCGGCTACACCTTC.

This clone has only a few counts. The rearrangement uses TRBV27 and TRBJ1-5; tentative D call: TRBD1 (5 bases). The V gene lost 1 base and the J gene lost 6 bases, with 13 bases spanning the gap. The CDR3 has 15 amino acids. The germline V gene encodes CDR1 MNHEY and CDR2 SMNVEV (reference sequence). The CDR3 protein is CASSLWGGVVQPQHF. The CDR3 DNA reads as TGTGCCAGCAGTTTATGGGGGGGAGTAGTTCAGCCCCAGCATTTT.

This chain uses TRBV7-6 with TRBJ2-5; perhaps TRBD1 as D (5 bases). The CDR3 sequence is 15 residues long. The ends were cut back, 8 bases at V and 2 bases at J, with 18 bases in the middle. Germline V gene lookup returns CDR1 SGHVS and CDR2 FNYEAQ. The CDR3 sequence is CASSVQGGRQETQYF. The CDR3 nucleotides are TGTGCCAGCTCAGTCCAGGGTGGCCGTCAAGAGACCCAGTACTTC.

The V call is TRBV15, the J call TRBJ1-2; D is unclear. Trimming removed 0 bases at V and 1 base at J, with 12 bases between. Germline V gene lookup returns CDR1 LNHNV and CDR2 YYDKDF (reference sequence). This CDR3 has 16 residues. The CDR3 loop reads CATSRDLGDHNYGYTF. The CDR3 DNA sequence: TGTGCCACCAGCAGAGATCTGGGAGATCATAACTATGGCTACACCTTC. Complete variable domain (other parts from reference TRBV15 and TRBJ1-2): DAMVIQNPRYQVTQFGKPVTLSCSQTLNHNVMYWYQQKSSQAPKLLFHYYDKDFNNEADTPDNFQSRRPNTSFCFLDIRSPGLGDTAMYLCATSRDLGDHNYGYTFGSGTRLTVV.

J is TRBJ2-1 and V is TRBV7-3; 11 bases line up with TRBD2. This CDR3 spans 19 amino acids. Unmatched junction bases numbered 12, after V lost 0 bases and J lost 5 bases. Germline V CDR1 and CDR2: SGHTA, FQGTGA. CDR3 protein: CASSLTWMASGGQDNEQFF. Written as DNA, the CDR3 is TGTGCCAGCAGCTTAACCTGGATGGCTAGCGGGGGGCAAGACAATGAGCAGTTCTTC. The variable domain in full, with the rest retrieved from reference TRBV7-3 and TRBJ2-1, is GAGVSQTPSNKVTEKGKYVELRCDPISGHTALYWYRQSLGQGPEFLIYFQGTGAADDSGLPNDRFFAVRPEGSVSTLKIQRTERGDSAVYLCASSLTWMASGGQDNEQFFGPGTRLTVL.

This chain uses TRBV7-6 with TRBJ2-5; 9 bases map to TRBD1. Trimming cost V 5 bases and J 6 bases; bases outside gene matches: 10. This CDR3 is built from 15 residues. Germline V gene data show CDR1 as SGHVS and CDR2 as FNYEAQ. The CDR3 protein is CASSRSTGGVKTQYF. For the CDR3, the DNA is TGTGCCAGCAGCCGATCCACAGGGGGCGTAAAGACCCAGTACTTC.

V gene TRBV19 combines with J gene TRBJ1-1; D is uncertain. V lost 0 bases to trimming and J lost 1 base, with 6 bases between them. Germline loops: CDR1 LNHDA, CDR2 SQIVND (reference sequence). The CDR3 sequence is 14 residues long. The CDR3 sequence is CASSIDGENTEAFF. As DNA, the CDR3 is TGTGCCAGTAGTATAGATGGAGAGAACACTGAAGCTTTCTTT. Based on the CDR3 plus reference TRBV19 and TRBJ1-1, the full variable domain is DGGITQSPKYLFRKEGQNVTLSCEQNLNHDAMYWYRQDPGQGLRLIYYSQIVNDFQKGDIAEGYSVSREKKESFPLTVTSAQKNPTAFYLCASSIDGENTEAFFGQGTRLTVV.

The chain employs TRBV6-5 and TRBJ1-1; 7 bases are shared with TRBD1. From germline, CDR1 is MNHEY and CDR2 SVGAGI. This CDR3 is 16 amino acids long. J gave up 0 bases and V 2 bases, and 6 bases lay outside the gene matches. The CDR3 DNA reads TGTGCCAGCAGTTACACCCGACAGGGTTTGAACACTGAAGCTTTCTTT. Encoded protein: CASSYTRQGLNTEAFF.

The chain links TRBV27 to TRBJ1-5; TRBD1 matches 11 bases. The CDR3 sequence is 16 residues long. V was pared by 4 bases and J by 6 bases, with 8 bases of the junction left unmatched. CDR1 MNHEY and CDR2 SMNVEV come from the germline V gene (reference sequence). The CDR3 sequence: CASSSNRDRGFQPQHF. The DNA of the CDR3 is TGTGCCAGCAGTTCCAACCGGGACAGGGGGTTTCAGCCCCAGCATTTT.

The count of this clone is one. This chain connects TRBV5-1 to TRBJ2-1; TRBD2 matches 11 bases. V trimming: 4 bases; J trimming: 3 bases; junction bases outside the gene matches: 6. Germline CDR1 reads SGHRS; CDR2 reads YFSETQ. The CDR3 has 16 residues. The CDR3 spells CASSNGTSGYYNEQFF. In DNA, the CDR3 is TGCGCCAGCAGCAACGGGACTAGCGGATACTACAATGAGCAGTTCTTC.

The chain has TRBV15 and TRBJ2-7, with D perhaps matching TRBD1 (6 bases). The ends were cut back, 0 bases at V and 2 bases at J, with 8 bases in the middle. Germline CDR1 is LNHNV and CDR2 is YYDKDF (reference sequence). The CDR3 sequence is 14 residues long. The chain's CDR3 is CATSRDRGTYEQYF. CDR3 nucleotide sequence: TGTGCCACCAGCAGAGACAGGGGCACCTACGAGCAGTACTTC.

The rearrangement joins TRBV7-2 to TRBJ1-2; D ambiguous. The CDR3 consists of 15 residues. V lost 3 bases to trimming and J lost 5 bases, with 16 bases between them. Germline V gives CDR1 SGHTA, CDR2 FQGNSA. The CDR3 reads CASSLVGSVTYGYTF. The CDR3 nucleotides are TGTGCCAGCAGCTTGGTAGGTAGCGTGACGTATGGCTACACCTTC.

CDR3 in amino acids: CASSGSLAGGADTQYF. CDR3 nucleotide sequence: TGTGCCAGCTCAGGATCCTTAGCGGGAGGTGCCGATACGCAGTATTTT. This chain links TRBV18 with TRBJ2-3; 10 bases fit TRBD2. This CDR3 contains 16 residues. The V gene end was trimmed by 5 bases and the J gene end by 6 bases; junction bases not matched to a gene: 11. The germline CDR1 and CDR2 sequences are KGHSH and LQKENI.

The chain couples TRBV4-2 to TRBJ2-2, with D perhaps TRBD2 (6 bases). This CDR3 comprises 15 residues. With 7 bases removed from V and 3 bases from J, the gap between germline ends came to 15 bases. CDR1 LGHNA and CDR2 YNFKEQ come from the germline V gene. The CDR3 coding sequence is TGTGCCAGCATCCCGGGGCGGGGAGACACCGGGGAGCTGTTTTTT. The encoded protein is CASIPGRGDTGELFF.

The gene calls are TRBV19 and TRBJ2-5, with 9 bases aligning to TRBD2. Per the germline V gene, CDR1 is LNHDA and CDR2 is SQIVND (reference sequence). J lost 2 bases, V lost 3 bases, and 7 bases had no gene match. The CDR3 contains 16 residues. The CDR3 reads CASSMTFSGGQETQYF. As DNA, the CDR3 is TGTGCCAGTAGTATGACCTTTAGCGGGGGTCAAGAGACCCAGTACTTC.

A single count supports this clone. The genes are TRBV20-1 and TRBJ1-1, with D possibly being TRBD1 (6 bases). The CDR3 totals 11 residues. Trimming shortened V by 7 bases and J by 9 bases, and 15 bases separated the two germline ends. Germline loops: CDR1 DFQATT, CDR2 SNEGSKA (reference sequence). CDR3 in DNA: TGCAGTGTGGACAGAACAGTTCAAGCTTTCTTT. Translated: CSVDRTVQAFF.

The chain combines TRBV27 with TRBJ2-3, with 11 bases lining up with TRBD2. CDR1 MNHEY and CDR2 SMNVEV come from the germline V gene (reference sequence). The CDR3 runs to 15 residues. The ends lost 5 bases at V and 5 bases at J; junction bases unmatched: 6. This chain's CDR3 is CASSQMGLAVDTQYF. CDR3 bases: TGTGCCAGCAGTCAGATGGGACTAGCGGTAGATACGCAGTATTTT.